What follows are 31 T cell receptor beta chains derived from one specimen sequenced in a study of blood T cell repertoires in COVID-19. Measured with immunoSEQ multiplex PCR; TCRdb has only the in-frame clones, and not every one. The sample lists roughly 300,000 clones, about nine tenths occurring once. Sequencing was carried out using peripheral blood. The receptors shown here come from a woman under 40 with COVID-19, enrolled during active disease.

The rearrangement links TRBV6-5 to TRBJ1-1; D gene unclear. The germline V gene has CDR1 MNHEY and CDR2 SVGAGI. The CDR3 extends over 14 amino acids. Trimming left V 2 bases short and J 1 base short, with 8 bases between. In nucleotides, the CDR3 is TGTGCCAGCAGTTACGAGGGTTGGAACACTGAAGCTTTCTTT. It translates to CASSYEGWNTEAFF.

This clone was picked up one time. The rearrangement joins TRBV9 to TRBJ2-7; the D gene is possibly TRBD1 (6 bases). V lost 2 bases and J lost 0, with 9 bases in between. Germline V lookup: CDR1 SGDLS, CDR2 YYNGEE. This CDR3 comprises 14 residues. CDR3 sequence reads: CASSVQGSSYEQYF. In DNA form, the CDR3 reads TGTGCCAGCAGCGTTCAGGGGAGCTCCTACGAGCAGTACTTC.

This clone was observed a handful of times. The chain uses TRBV7-9 and TRBJ1-1; weak D call: TRBD1 (5 bases). The V gene lost 5 bases and the J gene lost 2 bases, with 15 bases spanning the gap. This CDR3 is 15 amino acids long. The germline CDR1 and CDR2 sequences are SEHNR and FQNEAQ (reference sequence). DNA of the CDR3: TGTGCCAGCAGCCTCACTGCTGGGGCAAACACTGAAGCTTTCTTT. This gives the protein CASSLTAGANTEAFF.

This chain joins TRBV18 and TRBJ1-1, with D perhaps TRBD1 (6 bases). Trimming removed 0 bases at V and 6 bases at J, with 14 bases between. Germline V CDR1 and CDR2: KGHSH, LQKENI. The CDR3 is made up of 15 amino acids. The CDR3 bases are TGTGCCAGCTCACCACCCGGGACACAGGACTCTGAAGCTTTCTTT. Translating it yields CASSPPGTQDSEAFF. The full variable domain, rest sourced from reference TRBV18 and TRBJ1-1, is NAGVMQNPRHLVRRRGQEARLRCSPMKGHSHVYWYRQLPEEGLKFMVYLQKENIIDESGMPKERFSAEFPKEGPSILRIQQVVRGDSAAYFCASSPPGTQDSEAFFGQGTRLTVV.

V is TRBV6-5 and J is TRBJ1-2; D remains ambiguous. Trimming took off 7 bases at V and 2 bases at J, with 8 bases between the two ends. The CDR3 loop spans 12 amino acids. Germline lookup yields CDR1 MNHEY and CDR2 SVGAGI. The CDR3 is CASTTSNYGYTF. CDR3 bases: TGTGCCAGCACTACTTCCAACTATGGCTACACCTTC.

The chain is built from TRBV6-6 and TRBJ1-2; D is uncertain. This CDR3 has 13 amino acids. Trimming left V 3 bases short and J 6 bases short, with 11 bases between. Germline V gives CDR1 MNHNY, CDR2 SVGAGI (reference sequence). The CDR3, as DNA: TGTGCCAGCAGTTATTTAGAGGGTAATGGCTACACCTTC. It is translated as CASSYLEGNGYTF.

The genes are TRBV11-2 and TRBJ2-7; D unresolved. V lost 3 bases, J lost 2 bases, and 5 bases lay in between. The germline V gene has CDR1 SGHAT and CDR2 FQNNGV. The CDR3 has 12 residues. The CDR3 loop reads CASSFRTYEQYF. The CDR3 region has the DNA TGTGCCAGCAGCTTCAGGACCTACGAGCAGTACTTC.

The chain combines TRBV20-1 with TRBJ1-1, with D maybe TRBD1 (5 bases). The CDR3 totals 15 residues. V lost 3 bases, J lost 5 bases, and 19 bases lay in between. Germline CDR1 is DFQATT and CDR2 is SNEGSKA (reference sequence). The CDR3 sequence is CSASPFGLSGTEAFF. The CDR3, as DNA: TGCAGTGCTAGTCCTTTTGGTCTATCAGGGACTGAAGCTTTCTTT.

The chain carries TRBV3-1 (or the pseudogene TRBV3-2) and TRBJ1-1; D is possibly TRBD1 (6 bases). Germline V gives CDR1 LGHDT, CDR2 YNNKEL (reference sequence). This CDR3 comprises 14 residues. V lost 6 bases and J lost 2, with 13 bases in between. The CDR3 protein is CASSRNRANTEAFF. The CDR3 region has the DNA TGTGCCAGCAGTCGAAACAGGGCCAACACTGAAGCTTTCTTT.

The chain carries TRBV18 and TRBJ1-1; no reliable D call. The CDR3 totals 15 residues. Germline CDR1 KGHSH, CDR2 LQKENI. V lost 6 bases and J 4 bases, leaving 18 bases between the germline ends. In DNA, the CDR3 is TGTGCCAGCTCCGATTCGGGGAGGGTGTTCACTGAAGCTTTCTTT. Translated, it gives CASSDSGRVFTEAFF.

The rearrangement links TRBV10-3 to TRBJ1-2; TRBD1 matches at 8 bases. There are 17 residues in the CDR3. The germline CDR1 and CDR2 sequences are ENHRY and SYGVKD. V lost 0 bases, J lost 6 bases, and 12 bases stayed unmatched. The CDR3 sequence is CAISESGTGRFSHGYTF. In DNA, the CDR3 is TGTGCCATCAGTGAGTCCGGGACAGGTCGTTTTAGTCATGGCTACACCTTC.

This rearrangement joins TRBV27 to TRBJ2-5; 10 nucleotides align to TRBD2. V was pared by 6 bases and J by 5 bases, with 12 bases of the junction left unmatched. The CDR3 is 16 residues long. The germline CDR1 and CDR2 sequences are MNHEY and SMNVEV (reference sequence). The CDR3 DNA reads as TGTGCCAGCAGACTAAATCTAGCGGGGGTTGGGGAGACCCAGTACTTC. Its protein product is CASRLNLAGVGETQYF.

This clone occurred many times. This chain connects TRBV4-1 to TRBJ1-4, with D perhaps TRBD1 (5 bases). This CDR3 is 16 amino acids long. The V gene's germline CDR1 is MGHRA and CDR2 YSYEKL. V was shortened by 2 bases and J by 2 bases, with 12 bases between the two germline ends. CDR3 coding DNA: TGCGCCAGCAGCCAAAGTCAGGGAGGGACTAATGAAAAACTGTTTTTT. It translates to CASSQSQGGTNEKLFF.

This chain links TRBV9 with TRBJ2-7; the match to TRBD1 covers 10 bases. The CDR3 is 15 amino acids. V shed 3 bases, J shed 2 bases, and the junction held 5 bases outside the gene matches. Germline loops: CDR1 SGDLS, CDR2 YYNGEE. CDR3 in DNA: TGTGCCAGCAGCGCCCGGGACAGGGGCCCCTACGAGCAGTACTTC. As protein: CASSARDRGPYEQYF.

V and J are TRBV6-5 and TRBJ2-7, with 7 nucleotides matching TRBD2. The CDR3 has 15 residues. The germline V gene has CDR1 MNHEY and CDR2 SVGAGI. V trimming: 1 base; J trimming: 0 bases; junction bases outside the gene matches: 3. The DNA of the CDR3 is TGTGCCAGCAGTTACTGGGGGGGAAGCTCCTACGAGCAGTACTTC. Translation: CASSYWGGSSYEQYF.

The V call is TRBV9, the J call TRBJ1-1; D is unresolved. The germline CDR1 and CDR2 sequences are SGDLS and YYNGEE. This CDR3 is 15 amino acids long. Between the trimmed V and J ends, which lost 0 bases and 4 bases, there was a span of 13 bases. In nucleotides, the CDR3 is TGTGCCAGCAGCGTAGATTCGGAGGATGGCACTGAAGCTTTCTTT. It specifies CASSVDSEDGTEAFF. The full variable domain, with the rest looked up from reference TRBV9 and TRBJ1-1, is DSGVTQTPKHLITATGQRVTLRCSPRSGDLSVYWYQQSLDQGLQFLIQYYNGEERAKGNILERFSAQQFPDLHSELNLSSLELGDSALYFCASSVDSEDGTEAFFGQGTRLTVV.

The genes are TRBV28 and TRBJ1-2; D is uncertain. CDR1 and CDR2 from the germline V gene are MDHEN and SYDVKM. V lost 2 bases and J 5 bases, leaving 18 bases between the germline ends. This CDR3 is built from 16 residues. CDR3 amino acids: CASSLGTWAGAYGYTF. The CDR3 nucleotides are TGTGCCAGCAGTTTAGGCACCTGGGCAGGCGCTTATGGCTACACCTTC.

The rearrangement links TRBV7-9 to TRBJ2-1; 12 nucleotides agree with TRBD2. The CDR3 contains 17 residues. Germline V gene data show CDR1 as SEHNR and CDR2 as FQNEAQ (reference sequence). V lost 5 bases and J lost 7; bases outside the gene matches: 12. The CDR3 sequence: CASSASLAGGPGNEQFF. CDR3 coding DNA: TGTGCCAGCAGCGCCTCCCTAGCGGGGGGGCCCGGGAATGAGCAGTTCTTC.

The chain links TRBV27 to TRBJ2-1; D is unclear. CDR1 is MNHEY, CDR2 SMNVEV, per germline (reference sequence). The CDR3 sequence is 11 residues long. V was cut by 6 bases and J by 3 bases, with 3 bases left in between. DNA of the CDR3: TGTGCCAGCAGCTTCTACAATGAGCAGTTCTTC. Residues: CASSFYNEQFF.

The chain uses TRBV6-6 and TRBJ1-6; 11 nucleotides match TRBD1. This CDR3 is 19 amino acids long. Germline V gene lookup returns CDR1 MNHNY and CDR2 SVGAGI (reference sequence). The junction had 13 bases not matched to a gene; V was cut back by 5 bases and J by 4 bases. The CDR3 spells CASSHTGTGGYNYNSPLHF. CDR3 bases: TGTGCCAGCAGTCATACCGGGACAGGGGGTTACAATTATAATTCACCCCTCCACTTT.

The chain uses TRBV12-5 and TRBJ2-7, with 7 bases lining up with TRBD2. This CDR3 is 13 amino acids long. Germline CDR1 and CDR2: LGHNT and FRNRAP. Trimming at V came to 3 bases and at J to 5 bases, leaving 4 bases not matched to a gene. In DNA form, the CDR3 reads TGTGCTAGTGGTTTATGGGGGGGACACGAGCAGTACTTC. It encodes CASGLWGGHEQYF.

The rearrangement uses TRBV18 and TRBJ2-5, with D unclear. CDR3 length: 16 residues. The V end was cut by 0 bases, the J end by 4 bases, with 15 bases between. CDR1 KGHSH and CDR2 LQKENI come from the germline V gene. Here the CDR3 DNA reads TGTGCCAGCTCACCACCGATACAGTCTATTCGAGAGACCCAGTACTTC. It is translated as CASSPPIQSIRETQYF.

The chain has TRBV27 and TRBJ1-4; D gene ambiguous. CDR1 is MNHEY, CDR2 SMNVEV, per germline (reference sequence). V was trimmed by 5 bases and J by 0 bases, leaving 4 bases between them. The CDR3 loop spans 13 amino acids. Here the CDR3 reads CASSGPTNEKLFF. The CDR3 bases are TGTGCCAGCAGTGGGCCAACTAATGAAAAACTGTTTTTT.

This chain connects TRBV4-1 to TRBJ2-1, with 7 bases identical to TRBD2. This CDR3 has 16 residues. J lost 7 bases, V lost 3 bases, and 12 bases had no gene match. Germline CDR1 MGHRA, CDR2 YSYEKL. CDR3 sequence (DNA): TGCGCCAGCAGCCAGCATCTAGCGGTTGGACGGAATGAGCAGTTCTTC. It is translated as CASSQHLAVGRNEQFF.

This clone appeared a few times. The J gene is TRBJ1-3, the V gene TRBV7-8; a possible D gene is TRBD1 (6 bases). V was shortened by 7 bases and J by 4 bases, with 17 bases between the two germline ends. Germline V CDR1 and CDR2: SGHVS, FQNEAQ. The CDR3 totals 15 residues. This CDR3 is CASKGETGLGNTIYF. The CDR3 DNA is TGTGCCAGCAAGGGAGAAACAGGGTTGGGAAACACCATATATTTT.

This sequence joins TRBV27 and TRBJ2-3, with a tentative D call TRBD2 (5 bases). Germline V gives CDR1 MNHEY, CDR2 SMNVEV (reference sequence). This CDR3 region has 15 residues. The V and J ends lost 2 bases and 6 bases respectively, with 15 bases between them. The CDR3 here is CASSLRPLGGDTQYF. In DNA form, the CDR3 reads TGTGCCAGCAGTTTAAGGCCACTAGGTGGGGATACGCAGTATTTT.

The V gene is TRBV9, the J gene TRBJ2-3; 10 positions match TRBD2. Losses at the gene ends were 2 bases for V and 1 base for J; bases not matched to a gene: 7. The CDR3 is made up of 17 amino acids. Per the germline V gene, CDR1 is SGDLS and CDR2 is YYNGEE. CDR3 in DNA: TGTGCCAGCAGCGTGACCCAGCGGGGGGGCGGCACAGATACGCAGTATTTT. This sequence encodes CASSVTQRGGGTDTQYF. Full variable domain (rest looked up from reference TRBV9 and TRBJ2-3): DSGVTQTPKHLITATGQRVTLRCSPRSGDLSVYWYQQSLDQGLQFLIQYYNGEERAKGNILERFSAQQFPDLHSELNLSSLELGDSALYFCASSVTQRGGGTDTQYFGPGTRLTVL.

The V gene is TRBV4-1, the J gene TRBJ2-2, with 8 bases identical to TRBD2. The V gene's germline CDR1 is MGHRA and CDR2 YSYEKL. CDR3 length: 15 residues. V lost 4 bases to trimming and J lost 6 bases; unmatched junction nucleotides: 7. The chain's CDR3 is CASSPGGTSSGELFF. The CDR3 nucleotides read TGCGCCAGCAGCCCCGGAGGGACTAGTTCCGGGGAGCTGTTTTTT.

This chain links TRBV10-1 with TRBJ2-3; the D gene is possibly TRBD2 (7 bases). The CDR3 has 17 residues. V lost 0 bases and J lost 0, with 13 bases in between. Germline-derived CDR1 and CDR2 are WNHNN and SYGVQD (reference sequence). DNA of the CDR3: TGCGCCAGCAGTGAGTCCCTCGGGGGGCTTAGCACAGATACGCAGTATTTT. This codes for CASSESLGGLSTDTQYF.

The chain uses TRBV6-6 and TRBJ2-1, with D perhaps TRBD2 (5 bases). CDR3 length equals 14 residues. The V end lost 4 bases, the J end lost 0 bases, and 7 bases lay between the germline ends. Germline-derived CDR1 and CDR2 are MNHNY and SVGAGI (reference sequence). CDR3 protein: CASSLGSSYNEQFF. DNA for the CDR3: TGTGCCAGCAGTTTAGGGAGCTCCTACAATGAGCAGTTCTTC.

The rearrangement joins TRBV2 to TRBJ2-5; 7 bases are a match to TRBD2. V trimming: 6 bases; J trimming: 4 bases; junction bases outside the gene matches: 5. Germline CDR1 reads SNHLY; CDR2 reads FYNNEI. CDR3 size: 13 residues. As DNA, the CDR3 is TGTGCCAGCAGAGTATTAGCGGGAGAGACCCAGTACTTC. The encoded protein is CASRVLAGETQYF.